The subject of this entry is one T cell receptor (beta chain). This CDR3 is built from 13 residues. V lost 6 bases and J 4 bases, leaving 10 bases between the germline ends. Germline V gives CDR1 MNHNS, CDR2 SASEGT. These data originate in a study of early T cells in non-severe SARS-CoV-2 infection. Unique molecular identifiers (one per individual cDNA molecule) were attached. TCRdb ran MiXCR on the 5' RACE reads and lists one entry per CDR3 protein. The data contain about 100,000 distinct CDR3 sequences, roughly an eighth of them singletons. Sequencing was performed on whole blood. The TCR originated in an adult who was a healthcare worker with PCR-confirmed SARS-CoV-2 infection or an uninfected control (not recorded which). The chain has TRBV6-1 and TRBJ2-1; D not certain. CDR3 DNA: TGTGCCAGCAGAAAGGTCCAGTACAATGAGCAGTTCTTC. Protein: CASRKVQYNEQFF.